Listed here is a single TCR beta chain. The target antigen is unknown. Only in-frame clones appear in the TCRdb table, and some are missing; sequencing was by immunoSEQ multiplex PCR. In the table there are roughly 150,000 clones, around nine tenths of which are singletons. The sample originates from a study of T cell responses to AZD1222 COVID-19 vaccine. Notes on the study in general: Spike was spanned by vaccine-associated CD4 TCRs, which were dominant at 160-218 and 743-854. The number of AZD1222 recipients seropositive at baseline was only five or six. Donors were mostly white British, more females; clonal diversity possibly underestimated.

There are 14 residues in the CDR3. Trimming pared 0 bases from V and 10 bases from J, leaving 13 bases between. CDR1 MGHRA and CDR2 YSYEKL come from the germline V gene. The TCR was taken from an adult in good health. The chain joins TRBV4-1 to TRBJ1-5; D ambiguous. The starting material was peripheral blood, obtained on day 0 of AZD1222 vaccination. CDR3: CASSQDYLKTPQHF. The CDR3 region has the DNA TGCGCCAGCAGCCAAGATTACTTGAAAACTCCCCAGCATTTT.